This T cell receptor (beta chain) is drawn from a study of blood T cell repertoires in COVID-19. Study as a whole: The cDNA or gDNA used as material had been derived from T cells, B-cell-depleted T cells, or PBMCs.

Assay used: immunoSEQ multiplex PCR; TCRdb lists only in-frame clones, some missing. The table lists fewer than 500,000 clones, roughly 87% of them singletons. After removal of 4 bases from V and 2 bases from J, the junction contained 2 bases not matched to a gene. This CDR3 has 13 amino acids. Looked up from germline, CDR1 is SGHKS and CDR2 is YYEKEE (reference sequence). Sequenced material: PBMCs or T cells enriched from blood (not recorded which). The J gene is TRBJ1-2, the V gene TRBV5-5; 7 positions match TRBD1. The clonotype was recovered from a woman younger than 35 who had recovered from COVID-19. Written as DNA, the CDR3 is TGTGCCAGCAGCCCGACAGGGAACTATGGCTACACCTTC. Amino acids: CASSPTGNYGYTF.